Shown below are 31 T cell receptor beta chains from a single sample sequenced in a study of blood T cell repertoires in COVID-19. Clones were read by immunoSEQ multiplex PCR, and TCRdb kept only the in-frame ones, dropping some. The data show fewer than 250,000 clones, with just over 85% seen just once and 9.5% to 13% held by the top ten. Sequencing input: peripheral blood. All receptors derive from a man over 45 with COVID-19, enrolled during active disease.

J is TRBJ2-1 and V is TRBV30; 11 bases match TRBD2. V lost 1 base, J lost 9 bases, and 8 bases stayed unmatched. The CDR3 consists of 15 residues. Germline V gene data show CDR1 as GTSNPN and CDR2 as SVGIG (reference sequence). CDR3 sequence: CAWSEGSGRALEQFF. CDR3 in DNA: TGTGCCTGGAGTGAGGGTAGCGGGAGGGCCCTTGAGCAGTTCTTC.

The chain links TRBV7-3 to TRBJ2-2; 9 bases agree with TRBD1. CDR3 length: 17 amino acids. Losses at the gene ends were 5 bases for V and 0 bases for J; bases not matched to a gene: 7. Germline lookup yields CDR1 SGHTA and CDR2 FQGTGA. CDR3 in amino acids: CASSPRQGGANTGELFF. The CDR3 coding sequence is TGTGCCAGCAGCCCCAGACAGGGGGGTGCGAACACCGGGGAGCTGTTTTTT.

CDR3 DNA: TGTGCCTGGAGTGCCGGCGCGACTAGAAGGGAAAATGAGCAGTTCTTC. This gives the protein CAWSAGATRRENEQFF. The genes are TRBV30 and TRBJ2-1; TRBD2 is a possible D gene (6 bases). V dropped 1 base and J dropped 7 bases, with 20 bases sitting between them. CDR3 length equals 16 residues. CDR1 is GTSNPN and CDR2 is SVGIG in the germline V gene (reference sequence).

The CDR3 region is CASSQEWGRRGQAQHF. CDR3 nucleotides: TGCGCCAGCAGCCAAGAGTGGGGACGAAGGGGACAGGCCCAGCATTTT. The chain combines TRBV4-3 with TRBJ1-5, with 8 bases fitting TRBD1. The J segment lost 11 bases and the V segment lost 0 bases, leaving 12 bases of the junction unmatched. The V gene's germline CDR1 is LGHNA and CDR2 YSLEER. CDR3 size: 16 residues.

The V call is TRBV10-3, the J call TRBJ2-2; 8 bases are a match to TRBD2. Germline CDR1 ENHRY, CDR2 SYGVKD. This CDR3 has 16 residues. The ends lost 3 bases at V and 7 bases at J; junction bases unmatched: 10. Here the CDR3 reads CAISDNAGGSRGELFF. CDR3 in DNA: TGTGCCATCAGTGATAATGCGGGAGGTTCCCGCGGGGAGCTGTTTTTT.

The chain has TRBV15 and TRBJ2-3, with D tentatively TRBD2 (5 bases). The germline V and J ends were trimmed by 8 bases and 2 bases, with 14 bases remaining between them. Germline V gene lookup returns CDR1 LNHNV and CDR2 YYDKDF (reference sequence). This CDR3 has 14 residues. CDR3 sequence reads: CATARGAVTDTQYF. CDR3 coding DNA: TGTGCCACCGCCCGGGGAGCGGTCACAGATACGCAGTATTTT.

The chain carries TRBV27 and TRBJ1-2; TRBD1 is a possible D gene (6 bases). V lost 4 bases, J lost 2 bases, and 14 bases lay in between. The germline V gene has CDR1 MNHEY and CDR2 SMNVEV (reference sequence). The CDR3 totals 15 residues. CDR3 amino acids: CASSSPGTPNYGYTF. In DNA form, the CDR3 reads TGTGCCAGCAGTTCCCCCGGGACACCAAACTATGGCTACACCTTC.

This chain uses TRBV6-6 with TRBJ2-1, with D possibly matching TRBD2 (5 bases). The CDR3 has 17 residues. V shed 5 bases and J shed 3 bases, with 20 bases lying between them. Germline CDR1 is MNHNY and CDR2 is SVGAGI (reference sequence). The CDR3 coding sequence is TGTGCCAGCAGTCTCTCGGGGTTGGTAGAAAACTACAATGAGCAGTTCTTC. This sequence encodes CASSLSGLVENYNEQFF.

The V call is TRBV15, the J call TRBJ1-2; weak D call: TRBD1 (5 bases). CDR3 length: 16 residues. Looked up from germline, CDR1 is LNHNV and CDR2 is YYDKDF (reference sequence). The V end was cut by 1 base, the J end by 5 bases, with 17 bases between. This CDR3 reads CATSRVVGRGLYGYTF. The CDR3 DNA reads as TGTGCCACCAGCAGAGTTGTTGGGAGGGGACTTTATGGCTACACCTTC.

This chain joins TRBV19 and TRBJ1-5; a possible D gene is TRBD1 (6 bases). Germline lookup yields CDR1 LNHDA and CDR2 SQIVND (reference sequence). Deletions cut 4 bases from V and 6 bases from J, with 13 bases between. CDR3 length equals 14 residues. DNA for the CDR3: TGTGCCAGTAGTAATTGGGGGCCAGGTCAGCCCCAGCATTTT. Translated: CASSNWGPGQPQHF.

The chain combines TRBV27 with TRBJ1-5, with D hard to call. The length of the CDR3 is 15 residues. Germline loops: CDR1 MNHEY, CDR2 SMNVEV (reference sequence). V dropped 4 bases and J dropped 0 bases, with 10 bases sitting between them. The CDR3 here is CASSSDGNSNQPQHF. In DNA form, the CDR3 reads TGTGCCAGCAGTTCGGACGGGAATAGCAATCAGCCCCAGCATTTT.

The rearrangement links TRBV6-5 to TRBJ1-2, with D unclear. In germline, CDR1 is MNHEY, CDR2 SVGAGI. The V end was cut by 0 bases, the J end by 8 bases, with 16 bases between. The CDR3 contains 15 residues. For the CDR3, the DNA is TGTGCCAGCAGTTACTCGAATTGGCGGGTTAGGGGCTACACCTTC. It encodes CASSYSNWRVRGYTF.

This sequence joins TRBV6-1 and TRBJ2-3; unclear D gene. The germline V gene has CDR1 MNHNS and CDR2 SASEGT. The CDR3 has 12 amino acids. V lost 2 bases to trimming and J lost 7 bases, with 7 bases between them. CDR3 amino acids: CASSELAHTQYF. For the CDR3, the DNA is TGTGCCAGCAGTGAATTAGCACATACGCAGTATTTT.

This chain's CDR3 is CASSSRQGANYGYTF. CDR3 sequence (DNA): TGTGCCAGCAGTTCCCGACAGGGGGCTAACTATGGCTACACCTTC. The rearrangement uses TRBV27 and TRBJ1-2; 9 bases align to TRBD1. Germline values: CDR1 MNHEY, CDR2 SMNVEV (reference sequence). This CDR3 has 15 residues. J was trimmed by 0 bases and V by 4 bases; bases with no gene match: 3.

DNA of the CDR3: TGTGCCAGCAGCTCCGTTCAGGGGGCGAATGAAAAACTGTTTTTT. Protein product: CASSSVQGANEKLFF. The rearrangement joins TRBV5-5 to TRBJ1-4, with 8 bases fitting TRBD1. V dropped 3 bases and J dropped 5; count of bases not matched to a gene: 6. The V gene's germline CDR1 is SGHKS and CDR2 YYEKEE (reference sequence). This CDR3 is built from 15 residues.

J is TRBJ1-1 and V is TRBV5-1; 7 nucleotides line up with TRBD1. V shed 0 bases and J 0 bases; nucleotides not matched to a gene: 5. This CDR3 region has 16 residues. Germline CDR1 SGHRS, CDR2 YFSETQ. CDR3: CASSLGQGYMNTEAFF. The CDR3 DNA reads TGCGCCAGCAGCTTGGGACAGGGCTACATGAACACTGAAGCTTTCTTT. Based on the CDR3 plus reference TRBV5-1 and TRBJ1-1, the full variable domain is KAGVTQTPRYLIKTRGQQVTLSCSPISGHRSVSWYQQTPGQGLQFLFEYFSETQRNKGNFPGRFSGRQFSNSRSEMNVSTLELGDSALYLCASSLGQGYMNTEAFFGQGTRLTVV.

The count of this clone is one. The rearrangement uses TRBV27 and TRBJ2-7, with D possibly matching TRBD2 (5 bases). This CDR3 contains 13 residues. The V gene lost 5 bases and the J gene lost 5 bases, with 13 bases spanning the gap. CDR1 is MNHEY and CDR2 is SMNVEV in the germline V gene (reference sequence). The CDR3 here is CASSRKLGNEQYF. CDR3 DNA sequence: TGTGCCAGCAGTCGCAAACTCGGGAACGAGCAGTACTTC.

The chain couples TRBV5-1 to TRBJ1-1; 8 bases align to TRBD1. The J segment lost 1 base and the V segment lost 3 bases, leaving 5 bases of the junction unmatched. The CDR3 has 15 residues. The germline CDR1 and CDR2 sequences are SGHRS and YFSETQ. Written as DNA, the CDR3 is TGCGCCAGCAGCTCCGTAGACAGGGGGAACACTGAAGCTTTCTTT. It yields the protein CASSSVDRGNTEAFF. The full variable domain, rest sourced from reference TRBV5-1 and TRBJ1-1, is KAGVTQTPRYLIKTRGQQVTLSCSPISGHRSVSWYQQTPGQGLQFLFEYFSETQRNKGNFPGRFSGRQFSNSRSEMNVSTLELGDSALYLCASSSVDRGNTEAFFGQGTRLTVV.

The chain recombines TRBV5-1 with TRBJ2-3, with 9 bases fitting TRBD2. Looked up from germline, CDR1 is SGHRS and CDR2 is YFSETQ. This CDR3 region has 14 residues. J was trimmed by 6 bases and V by 4 bases; bases with no gene match: 6. DNA of the CDR3: TGCGCCAGCAGCCTTAGCGGGAGTACCGATACGCAGTATTTT. It is translated as CASSLSGSTDTQYF.

CDR3 protein: CASSSTGTGGEAFF. The CDR3 region has the DNA TGTGCCAGCAGCTCGACCGGGACAGGGGGTGAAGCTTTCTTT. The rearrangement joins TRBV7-2 to TRBJ1-1; 11 bases agree with TRBD1. In germline, CDR1 is SGHTA, CDR2 FQGNSA. CDR3 length equals 14 residues. V lost 4 bases to trimming and J lost 7 bases; unmatched junction nucleotides: 5.

The J gene is TRBJ2-7, the V gene TRBV4-3, with D tentatively TRBD2 (6 bases). V shed 2 bases and J shed 4 bases, with 18 bases lying between them. The germline CDR1 and CDR2 sequences are LGHNA and YSLEER. This CDR3 has 16 residues. CDR3 sequence reads: CASSQLLGERAYEQYF. The CDR3 coding sequence is TGCGCCAGCAGCCAACTCCTGGGGGAGCGGGCGTACGAGCAGTACTTC.

The DNA for the CDR3 is TGTGCCAGCAGCTTGCCCGGGAGCACTGAAGCTTTCTTT. Translation gives CASSLPGSTEAFF. This sequence joins TRBV11-3 and TRBJ1-1; D not resolved. This CDR3 has 13 residues. V lost 3 bases and J 4 bases, leaving 9 bases between the germline ends. The germline V gene has CDR1 SGHNT and CDR2 YENEEA.

V and J are TRBV28 and TRBJ1-1; 10 bases agree with TRBD1. This CDR3 comprises 16 residues. Trimming cost V 7 bases and J 4 bases; bases outside gene matches: 12. Germline-derived CDR1 and CDR2 are MDHEN and SYDVKM. The CDR3 DNA follows: TGTGCCAGCACCCAGCCCGGACAGGGGGGAAGCACTGAAGCTTTCTTT. Amino acid sequence: CASTQPGQGGSTEAFF.

In nucleotides, the CDR3 is TGTGCCAGCAGTTTATTATCCGGGGGGGGAGGGTTCTTC. Residues: CASSLLSGGGGFF. This chain joins TRBV28 and TRBJ2-1; the match to TRBD2 covers 8 bases. This CDR3 is built from 13 residues. Germline trimming cut 1 base from V and 15 bases from J; bases unmatched to any gene: 8. Germline assignment: CDR1 MDHEN and CDR2 SYDVKM. The whole variable domain, filled in from reference TRBV28 and TRBJ2-1, reads DVKVTQSSRYLVKRTGEKVFLECVQDMDHENMFWYRQDPGLGLRLIYFSYDVKMKEKGDIPEGYSVSREKKERFSLILESASTNQTSMYLCASSLLSGGGGFFGPGTRLTVL.

V and J are TRBV12-3 or TRBV12-4 and TRBJ2-7, with D unclear. Deletions cut 3 bases from V and 6 bases from J, with 9 bases between. The CDR3 covers 12 residues. The CDR3 coding sequence is TGTGCCAGCAGTTTGTTTTCGTCCGAGCAGTACTTC. Translation: CASSLFSSEQYF.

The gene calls are TRBV14 and TRBJ1-2, with D maybe TRBD1 (6 bases). V was clipped by 1 base and J by 4 bases, with 16 bases between them. This CDR3 region has 16 residues. Germline assignment: CDR1 SGHDN and CDR2 FVKESK. The CDR3 loop reads CASSQVSSRGSYGYTF. In nucleotides, the CDR3 is TGTGCCAGCAGCCAAGTCTCTAGCAGGGGAAGCTATGGCTACACCTTC.

The chain couples TRBV10-3 to TRBJ2-2; maybe TRBD1 (5 bases). V lost 9 bases and J lost 1, with 21 bases in between. The CDR3 covers 17 residues. Looked up from germline, CDR1 is ENHRY and CDR2 is SYGVKD. Written as DNA, the CDR3 is TGTGCCATACGAGCAAGAGGTCAGGGAAGGAACACCGGGGAGCTGTTTTTT. It yields the protein CAIRARGQGRNTGELFF.

V gene TRBV12-3 or TRBV12-4 combines with J gene TRBJ2-3, with a possible D match to TRBD2 (6 bases). V was trimmed by 1 base and J by 9 bases, leaving 8 bases between them. The CDR3 runs 12 residues. CDR3 in DNA: TGTGCCAGCAGTTTAGGGAGGGGAACGCAGTATTTT. As protein: CASSLGRGTQYF.

V gene TRBV19 combines with J gene TRBJ1-5, with 12 bases aligning to TRBD1. The length of the CDR3 is 16 residues. V gave up 7 bases and J gave up 9 bases; unmatched junction bases: 13. Germline CDR1 LNHDA, CDR2 SQIVND (reference sequence). The CDR3 is CASTPGQGANISPQHF. As DNA, the CDR3 is TGTGCCAGTACCCCGGGACAGGGGGCAAACATTTCGCCCCAGCATTTT.

As regards this clone: The same CDR3 also results from other DNA sequences found in this sample. V and J are TRBV6-6 and TRBJ1-5; D might be TRBD1 (5 bases). Between the trimmed V and J ends, which lost 7 bases and 0 bases, there was a span of 10 bases. The CDR3 extends over 14 amino acids. The germline V gene encodes CDR1 MNHNY and CDR2 SVGAGI (reference sequence). CDR3 DNA: TGTGCCAGCATCGCGGGACCTAGCAATCAGCCCCAGCATTTT. Translated: CASIAGPSNQPQHF.

The V and J genes are TRBV21-1 and TRBJ2-7; TRBD1, the table's D call, lacks a check against the DNA. TRBV21-1 is shown as a pseudogene. The CDR3 has 13 amino acids. The CDR3 region is CASRTGVTYEQYF. The CDR3 nucleotides are TGTGCCAGCAGAACAGGGGTTACTTACGAGCAGTACTTC.